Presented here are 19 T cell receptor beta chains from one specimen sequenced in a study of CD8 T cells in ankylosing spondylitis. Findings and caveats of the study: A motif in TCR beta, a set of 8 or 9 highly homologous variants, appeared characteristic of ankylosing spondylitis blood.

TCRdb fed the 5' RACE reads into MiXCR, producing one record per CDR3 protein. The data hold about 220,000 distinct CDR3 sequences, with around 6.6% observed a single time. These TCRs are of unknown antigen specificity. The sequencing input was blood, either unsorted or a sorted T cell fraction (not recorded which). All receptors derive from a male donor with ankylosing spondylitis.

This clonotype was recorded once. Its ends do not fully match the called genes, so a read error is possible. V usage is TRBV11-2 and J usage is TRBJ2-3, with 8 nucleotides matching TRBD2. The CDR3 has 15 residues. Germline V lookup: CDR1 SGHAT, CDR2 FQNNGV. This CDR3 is CACSFAGGPTDTQYF. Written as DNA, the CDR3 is TGTGCCTGCAGCTTCGCGGGGGGCCCCACAGATACGCAGTATTTT.

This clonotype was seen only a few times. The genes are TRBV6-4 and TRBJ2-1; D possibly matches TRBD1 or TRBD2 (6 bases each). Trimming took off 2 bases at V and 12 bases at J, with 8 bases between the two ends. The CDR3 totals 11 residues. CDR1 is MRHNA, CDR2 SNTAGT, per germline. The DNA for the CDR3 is TGTGCCAGCAGTGACAGGGGGGTGCAGTTCTTC. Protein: CASSDRGVQFF.

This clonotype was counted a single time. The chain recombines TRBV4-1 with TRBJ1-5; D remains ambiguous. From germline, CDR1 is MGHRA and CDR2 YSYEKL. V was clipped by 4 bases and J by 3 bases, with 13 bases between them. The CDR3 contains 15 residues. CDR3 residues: CASSLHKGNNQPQHF. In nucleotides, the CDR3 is TGCGCCAGCAGCCTTCACAAGGGAAACAATCAGCCCCAGCATTTT.

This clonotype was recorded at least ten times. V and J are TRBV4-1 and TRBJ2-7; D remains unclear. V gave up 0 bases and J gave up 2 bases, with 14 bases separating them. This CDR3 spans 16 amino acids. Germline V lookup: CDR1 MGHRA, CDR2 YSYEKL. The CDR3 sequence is CASSQEGYQDTYEQYF. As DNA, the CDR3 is TGCGCCAGCAGCCAAGAAGGATACCAGGATACCTACGAGCAGTACTTC.

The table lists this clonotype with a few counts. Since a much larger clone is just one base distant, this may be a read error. CDR3 sequence: CASGSETQYF. The CDR3 nucleotides read TGTGCCAGCGGTTCGGAGACCCAGTACTTC. The chain uses TRBV27 and TRBJ2-5, with no clear D. CDR1 MNHEY and CDR2 SMNVEV come from the germline V gene (reference sequence). The length of the CDR3 is 10 residues. The V end was cut by 8 bases, the J end by 5 bases, with 6 bases between.

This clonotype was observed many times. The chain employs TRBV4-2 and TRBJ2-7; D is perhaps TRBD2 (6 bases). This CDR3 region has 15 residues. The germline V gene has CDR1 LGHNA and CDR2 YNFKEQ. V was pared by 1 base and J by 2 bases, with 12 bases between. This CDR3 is CASSQAGTVAYEQYF. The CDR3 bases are TGTGCCAGCAGCCAAGCCGGGACTGTCGCCTACGAGCAGTACTTC.

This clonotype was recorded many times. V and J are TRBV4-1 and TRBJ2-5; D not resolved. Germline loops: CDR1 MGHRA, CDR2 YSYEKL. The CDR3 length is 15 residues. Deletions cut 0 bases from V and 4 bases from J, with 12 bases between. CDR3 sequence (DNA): TGCGCCAGCAGCCAAGATAGTGTTTACGGAGAGACCCAGTACTTC. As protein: CASSQDSVYGETQYF.

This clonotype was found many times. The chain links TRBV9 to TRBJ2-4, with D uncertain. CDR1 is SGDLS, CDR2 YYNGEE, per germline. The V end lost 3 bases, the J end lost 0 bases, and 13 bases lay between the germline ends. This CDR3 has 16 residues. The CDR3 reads CASSEAASGAKNIQYF. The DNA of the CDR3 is TGTGCCAGCAGCGAAGCCGCTTCGGGAGCCAAAAACATTCAGTACTTC. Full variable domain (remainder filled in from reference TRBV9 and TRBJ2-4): DSGVTQTPKHLITATGQRVTLRCSPRSGDLSVYWYQQSLDQGLQFLIQYYNGEERAKGNILERFSAQQFPDLHSELNLSSLELGDSALYFCASSEAASGAKNIQYFGAGTRLSVL.

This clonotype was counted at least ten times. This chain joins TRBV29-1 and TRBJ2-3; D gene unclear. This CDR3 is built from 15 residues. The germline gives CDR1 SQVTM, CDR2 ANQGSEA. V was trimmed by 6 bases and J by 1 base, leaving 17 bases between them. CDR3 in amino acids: CSVGLRVKGTDTQYF. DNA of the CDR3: TGCAGCGTCGGGTTGAGAGTCAAGGGCACAGATACGCAGTATTTT.

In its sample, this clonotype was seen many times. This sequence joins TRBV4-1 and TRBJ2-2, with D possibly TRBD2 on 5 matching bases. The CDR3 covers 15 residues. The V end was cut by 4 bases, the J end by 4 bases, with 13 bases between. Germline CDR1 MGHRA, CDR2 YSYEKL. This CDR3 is CASSPLGGGTGELFF. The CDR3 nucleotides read TGCGCCAGCAGCCCTCTAGGAGGTGGCACCGGGGAGCTGTTTTTT.

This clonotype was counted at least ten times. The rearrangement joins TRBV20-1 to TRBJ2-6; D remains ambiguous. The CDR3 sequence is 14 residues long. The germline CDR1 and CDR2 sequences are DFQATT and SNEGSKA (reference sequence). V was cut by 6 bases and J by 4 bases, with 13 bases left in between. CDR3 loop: CSAQESLGANVLTF. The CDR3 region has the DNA TGCAGTGCCCAGGAAAGTCTGGGGGCCAACGTCCTGACTTTC.

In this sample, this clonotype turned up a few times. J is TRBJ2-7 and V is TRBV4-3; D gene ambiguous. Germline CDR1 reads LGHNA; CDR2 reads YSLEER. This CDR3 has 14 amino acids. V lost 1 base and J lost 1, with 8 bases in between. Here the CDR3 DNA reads TGCGCCAGCAGCCAAGGTCTGCAATCCTACGAGCAGTACTTC. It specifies CASSQGLQSYEQYF.

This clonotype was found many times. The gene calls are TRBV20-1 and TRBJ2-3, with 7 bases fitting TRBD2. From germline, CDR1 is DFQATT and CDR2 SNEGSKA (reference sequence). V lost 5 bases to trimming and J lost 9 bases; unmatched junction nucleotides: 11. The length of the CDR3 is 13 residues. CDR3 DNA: TGCAGTGCTCCACGCGGGGGACCCACGACGCAGTATTTT. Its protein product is CSAPRGGPTTQYF.

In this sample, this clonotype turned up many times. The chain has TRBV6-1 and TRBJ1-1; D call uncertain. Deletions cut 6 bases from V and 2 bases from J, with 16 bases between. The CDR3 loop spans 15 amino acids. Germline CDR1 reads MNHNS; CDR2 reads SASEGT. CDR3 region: CASRPPVNPNTEAFF. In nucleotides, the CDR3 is TGTGCCAGCAGGCCCCCTGTGAATCCCAACACTGAAGCTTTCTTT.

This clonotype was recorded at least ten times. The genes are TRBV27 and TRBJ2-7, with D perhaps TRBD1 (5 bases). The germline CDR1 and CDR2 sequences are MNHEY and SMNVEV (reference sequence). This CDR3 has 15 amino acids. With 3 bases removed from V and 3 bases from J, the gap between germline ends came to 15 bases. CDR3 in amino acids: CASSFRGMVFYEQYF. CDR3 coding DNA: TGTGCCAGCAGTTTTAGGGGAATGGTGTTCTACGAGCAGTACTTC.

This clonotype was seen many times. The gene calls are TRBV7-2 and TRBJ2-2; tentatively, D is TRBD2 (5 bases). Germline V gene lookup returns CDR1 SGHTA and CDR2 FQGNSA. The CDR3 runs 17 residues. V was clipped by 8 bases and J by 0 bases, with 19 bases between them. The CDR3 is CASAPLYGSSNTGELFF. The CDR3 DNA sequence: TGTGCCAGCGCCCCCCTTTATGGGAGTTCGAACACCGGGGAGCTGTTTTTT.

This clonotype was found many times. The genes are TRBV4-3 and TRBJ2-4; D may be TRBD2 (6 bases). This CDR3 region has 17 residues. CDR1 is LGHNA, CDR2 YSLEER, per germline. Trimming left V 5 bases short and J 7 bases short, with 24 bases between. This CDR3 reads CASSKAPGLTQGNIQYF. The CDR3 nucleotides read TGCGCCAGCAGCAAGGCCCCGGGACTCACCCAAGGGAACATTCAGTACTTC.

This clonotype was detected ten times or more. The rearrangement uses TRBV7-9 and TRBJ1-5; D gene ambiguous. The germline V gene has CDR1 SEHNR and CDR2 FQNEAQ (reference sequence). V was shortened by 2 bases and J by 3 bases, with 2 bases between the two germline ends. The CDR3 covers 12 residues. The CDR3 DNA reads TGTGCCAGCAGCTTAACCAATCAGCCCCAGCATTTT. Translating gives CASSLTNQPQHF.

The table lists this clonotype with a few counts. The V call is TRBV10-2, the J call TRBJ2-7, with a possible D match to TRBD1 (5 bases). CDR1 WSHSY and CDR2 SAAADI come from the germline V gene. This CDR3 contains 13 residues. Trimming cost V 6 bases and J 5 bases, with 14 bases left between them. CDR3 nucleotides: TGCGCCAGCAGCCAGGGTCCGGGTAACGAGCAGTACTTC. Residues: CASSQGPGNEQYF.